This is a list of T cell receptor beta chains from one sample in a study of blood T cell repertoires in COVID-19. Here immunoSEQ multiplex PCR was the method, and the copy in TCRdb shows in-frame clones only, minus some. The sample shows over 50,000 clones, around 86% of them seen only once. Sequencing was performed on peripheral blood. These receptors were taken from a man aged 45-65 years with active COVID-19. The CDR3 runs from the conserved cysteine through the conserved F or W. D genes are given only for firm matches. Some rows have no size entry. The others give once, few or many, or a class for an expanded clone.

clone_size j_call v_call d_call cdr3_aa cdr3_nt
. TRBJ2-1 TRBV5-1 TRBD2 CASSLGGGSSYNEQFF TGCGCCAGCAGCTTGGGGGGCGGGAGTTCCTACAATGAGCAGTTCTTC
once TRBJ2-7 TRBV28 . CASSLKPPARDYEQYF TGTGCCAGCAGTTTAAAGCCTCCAGCGAGGGACTACGAGCAGTACTTC
. TRBJ2-7 TRBV5-6 TRBD2 CASSPQGREVYEQYF TGTGCCAGCAGCCCCCAAGGGCGGGAGGTCTACGAGCAGTACTTC
. TRBJ1-5 TRBV27 TRBD1 CASSLGQGLSNQPQHF TGTGCCAGCAGCTTGGGACAGGGGCTGAGCAATCAGCCCCAGCATTTT
. TRBJ2-1 TRBV6-5 TRBD2 CASSSPGTSIYNEQFF TGTGCCAGCAGTTCCCCCGGGACTAGCATCTACAATGAGCAGTTCTTC
few TRBJ2-7 TRBV5-4 TRBD2 CASSRGTSGYEQYF TGTGCCAGCAGCCGGGGGACTAGCGGATACGAGCAGTACTTC
. TRBJ2-5 TRBV7-8 . CASSLGVSGSAWEETQYF TGTGCCAGCAGCTTAGGGGTTTCGGGGTCTGCGTGGGAAGAGACCCAGTACTTC
. TRBJ1-3 TRBV30 . CACPDGVGNTIYF TGTGCCTGTCCGGACGGGGTAGGAAACACCATATATTTT
. TRBJ1-2 TRBV15 . CATSSETSNYGYTF TGTGCCACCAGCAGCGAAACTTCGAACTATGGCTACACCTTC
. TRBJ2-7 TRBV7-9 TRBD2 CASSLGSGGFKEQYF TGTGCCAGCAGCTTGGGTAGCGGGGGGTTTAAGGAGCAGTACTTC
. TRBJ1-2 TRBV28 TRBD1 CASSPPPGQGGYTF TGTGCCAGCAGTCCACCTCCGGGACAGGGCGGCTACACCTTC